The rows below give T cell receptor beta chains drawn from one sample of a study of OX40 agonist ivuxolimab in advanced cancers. Profiling relied on immunoSEQ multiplex PCR, and the TCRdb table lists in-frame clones only, not all of them. Of around 78,000 clones detected, 80% to 90% appear once; the ten largest clones hold roughly 0.94%. The material sequenced was CD4+ or CD8+ T cells sorted from blood, taken in a trial of the OX40 agonist ivuxolimab. All receptors derive from an adult with an advanced solid tumor such as melanoma, head and neck, liver or kidney cancer. Each CDR3 is given with its conserved first and last residue. A D gene is named only where the DNA matches it firmly. Clone size is shown for a subset of rows, as once, few, many or a class of expanded clone.

d_call: NA
v_call: TRBV2
clone_size: once
j_call: TRBJ2-3
cdr3_length: 14
cdr3_nt: TGTGCCAGCAGTCGGGCCCAGAGCACAGATACGCAGTATTTT
cdr3_aa: CASSRAQSTDTQYF

d_call: NA
v_call: TRBV6-5
clone_size: once
j_call: TRBJ1-6
cdr3_length: 14
cdr3_nt: TGTGCCAGCAGTTACGGGGATTTGAATTCACCCCTCCACTTT
cdr3_aa: CASSYGDLNSPLHF

d_call: NA
v_call: TRBV6-5
clone_size: NA
j_call: TRBJ1-1
cdr3_length: 14
cdr3_nt: TGTGCCAGCAGTGACCGGACAGCGAACACTGAAGCTTTCTTT
cdr3_aa: CASSDRTANTEAFF

d_call: TRBD2
v_call: TRBV7-9
clone_size: NA
j_call: TRBJ2-3
cdr3_length: 18
cdr3_nt: TGTGCCAGCAGCTTAGCGCGGCTAGCGGGAGGACTACCGGATACGCAGTATTTT
cdr3_aa: CASSLARLAGGLPDTQYF

d_call: NA
v_call: TRBV5-1
clone_size: once
j_call: TRBJ2-1
cdr3_length: 15
cdr3_nt: TGCGCCAGCAGCTTGGGAGGGGGAAATCACAATGAGCAGTTCTTC
cdr3_aa: CASSLGGGNHNEQFF

d_call: TRBD1
v_call: TRBV9
clone_size: NA
j_call: TRBJ2-2
cdr3_length: 14
cdr3_nt: TGTGCCAGCAGCGTGCGACAGGGTACCGGGGAGCTGTTTTTT
cdr3_aa: CASSVRQGTGELFF

d_call: TRBD1
v_call: TRBV18
clone_size: NA
j_call: TRBJ1-1
cdr3_length: 17
cdr3_nt: TGTGCCAGCTCACCACGGTCAAAGGGGGCCCTGAACACTGAAGCTTTCTTT
cdr3_aa: CASSPRSKGALNTEAFF

d_call: NA
v_call: TRBV11-2
clone_size: NA
j_call: TRBJ1-1
cdr3_length: 16
cdr3_nt: TGTGCCAGCAGCCGAGCCGGGGACGGCCCGTGGTCTGAAGCTTTCTTT
cdr3_aa: CASSRAGDGPWSEAFF

d_call: NA
v_call: TRBV7-2
clone_size: NA
j_call: TRBJ2-5
cdr3_length: 16
cdr3_nt: TGTGCCAGCAGCTTATGGTGGGACACTAAGGAGGAGACCCAGTACTTC
cdr3_aa: CASSLWWDTKEETQYF

d_call: NA
v_call: TRBV28
clone_size: NA
j_call: TRBJ1-2
cdr3_length: 13
cdr3_nt: TGTGCCAGCAGCCCAGGTTGGGGGGATGGCTACACCTTC
cdr3_aa: CASSPGWGDGYTF